This TCR beta chain was sequenced for a study of human T cells and chemical hapten exposure. TCRdb independently ran MiXCR on the RACE reads; one entry per CDR3 protein. The sample lists about 93,000 distinct CDR3 sequences; about 8.6% were seen once. Specified time point: healthy volunteer bleed at 2 weeks. Total RNA was extracted from unfractionated whole blood. Comment on this clonotype: The target antigen is unknown.

Points from the study as a whole: The number of TCRs over 1 in 1000 frequency stayed unchanged after DPC.

This TCR was sampled from a female donor in good health. Some clones in this sample may be carry-over from other donors' samples. The sequenced material came from whole blood.

The CDR3 protein is CSVEWQSGQPQHF. Here the CDR3 DNA reads TGCAGCGTTGAGTGGCAGAGTGGACAGCCCCAGCATTTT. This sequence joins TRBV29-1 and TRBJ1-5, with no clear D. The CDR3 has 13 amino acids. The ends were cut back, 3 bases at V and 7 bases at J, with 13 bases in the middle. Germline V gives CDR1 SQVTM, CDR2 ANQGSEA.